This TCR beta chain is from a study of T cell responses to AZD1222 COVID-19 vaccine. Broader study findings: Of spike-specific TCRs, nearly half reportedly target regions left unmutated in variants. Spike-specific TCR breadth rose after two AZD1222 doses, and depth rose as well. The peak T cell response came first, and repertoires were sampled only after it. In a largely white British group with more females than males, clonal diversity was possibly underestimated.

Notes on this clone: Its antigen remains unknown.

The V end was cut by 0 bases, the J end by 2 bases, with 14 bases between. Germline V CDR1 and CDR2: SGDLS, YYNGEE. CDR3 length: 16 amino acids. The method was immunoSEQ multiplex PCR; TCRdb's version includes in-frame clones alone and lacks a portion of them. The table includes approximately 50,000 clones, about 85% detected once. The sequence derives from an adult in good health. The chain links TRBV9 to TRBJ1-2, with a possible D match to TRBD1 (5 bases). The sample in question was peripheral blood, obtained on day 0 of MenACWY control vaccination. CDR3 in amino acids: CASSVDVEGLNYGYTF. The CDR3 DNA follows: TGTGCCAGCAGCGTAGATGTAGAGGGACTCAACTATGGCTACACCTTC.